This record looks at one T cell receptor beta chain sequence and its context. What this receptor recognizes is not known. Base quality data are lacking; no much larger clone is found one base away. Library generation was performed with bulk RNA-seq. Sequenced using an Illumina HiSeq 2500. The paper's processing steps were these. In the separate targeted TCR-seq dataset, CDR3 sequences were extracted from raw reads and quantified using MiXCR version 2.1.5 with default parameters. TCR-beta clones in the separate targeted TCR-seq dataset were defined according to the combination of V gene, J gene and CDR3 sequence. For the separate targeted TCR-seq dataset, clones with fewer than three counts were filtered out, after which only the 90% most strongly expressed clones in each sample were kept. In the separate targeted TCR-seq dataset, Treg-Tconv overlap was calculated per tissue as the number of shared clones divided by the total number of Treg clones, multiplied by 100. TCRdb reprocessed the public reads (quality trimming at Q25 with fastp, clone calling with MiXCR) and kept in-frame beta chains. All rows with the same CDR3 protein become a single entry with the most common DNA and genes. These V and J calls derive from TCRdb rather than the authors' analysis. The sample yields around 2,400 distinct CDR3 sequences; less than 85% were counted once. The ten largest clonotypes hold about 7.8% of the sample.

The data stem from a study of draining lymph node invasion in breast cancer (dated by TCRdb to 2018 to 2020). General notes on the study: Nodal metastasis was diagnosed by histology and cytokeratin immunohistochemistry, and confirmation was obtained by EpCAM/CD45 flow cytometry. The separate targeted TCR sequencing included lymph nodes from five patients, and primary tumors were also sequenced for three of those five patients. A separate targeted assay used bulk TCR-beta CDR3 sequencing to compare sorted memory regulatory T cells with memory conventional CD4 T cells across breast cancer tissues. Each patient contributed matched non-invaded and tumor-invaded tumor-draining lymph nodes plus the primary tumor, profiled for both Treg and Tconv subsets.

The investigation overall reported the following: According to the targeted TCR-seq data, Tregs appeared to be more clonally expanded than Tconvs in every tissue, and both subsets had lower diversity in tumor than in lymph nodes. Data could not resolve whether Treg conversion occurred in a given organ or whether converted Tregs recirculated between nodes and tumor. Tracking the tumor top-100 clones was possible in just a couple of patients. TCRs shared between the Treg and Tconv subsets were viewed as suggestive of, but not proof of, a common clonal origin. Some of the top 100 tumor clones were detected in invaded and non-invaded nodes, and this detection was taken to suggest recirculation between tumor and draining nodes. Roughly 13-25% of Treg TCRs were shared with Tconvs per tissue, interpreted as suggesting peripheral Treg induction.

For memory regulatory T cells, the sort was based on CD4+ CD45RA- CD25high cells. Whether a tumor-draining lymph node counted as invaded or non-invaded depended on the presence or absence of metastatic tumor cells. T cells were pre-enriched with a Miltenyi Pan T Cell isolation kit before staining and sorting. Immunohistochemistry for estrogen receptor, progesterone receptor, HER2 and Ki-67 was used to characterize primary tumors. Fresh surgical tissue was processed within a few hours after surgery by cutting into small fragments. Tissue fragments were enzymatically digested with Liberase TL plus DNase for under 25 minutes and were then filtered through a 40-micrometer strainer. Sorting used a BD FACS Aria II with about 98-99% purity, after DAPI live/dead staining. Sorted cells were lysed in TCL buffer, and RNA was purified using a Norgen Single Cell RNA purification kit that included DNase treatment.

V is pruned by 4 bases and J by 3 bases, leaving 3 bases of the junction without a gene match. The germline V gene sets CDR1 to SGHRS and CDR2 to YFSETQ. Spanning cysteine to phenylalanine, the CDR3 consists of 14 amino acids. The entry retains the CDR3 DNA only, 42 bases that are in frame from base 1. The sequence was collected from a female donor with luminal breast cancer. The specimen was sorted memory Tregs from a lymph node. The meaning of the sample's cell subset or site label: CD45RA-negative sorted CD4+ T cells (memory Tconv or effector/memory Treg). Recombination connected TRBV5-1 to TRBJ2-7, with 11 bases matching TRBD1. CDR3 protein: CASSPGTGGYEQYF. The sequence in DNA is TGCGCCAGCAGCCCCGGGACAGGGGGCTACGAGCAGTACTTC.